In this sample, the clone carrying this T cell receptor beta chain turned up a few times. The entry originates in a study of T cells in Graves' hyperthyroidism and ophthalmopathy. TCR beta CDR3 sequences were amplified from RNA transcripts. The TCR CDR3 was amplified in a first-round RT-PCR using the HTBI primer set. MiXCR, applied by TCRdb to the multiplex PCR reads, yields one record per CDR3 protein. Of 600,000 to 700,000 distinct CDR3 sequences in the sample, over 40% are singletons; the top ten hold less than 8.5%. The study based diagnoses on clinical symptoms, serum thyroxine and TRAb, thyroid ultrasound and orbital computed tomography. This TCR came from an adult man with Graves' disease, either hyperthyroidism or ophthalmopathy (not recorded which). The sequencing input was peripheral blood or thyroid tissue (not recorded which).

The CDR3 loop is CASTSGRGENTEAFF. CDR3 bases: TGTGCCAGCACCTCCGGACGGGGGGAGAACACTGAAGCTTTCTTT. This rearrangement joins TRBV12-3 or TRBV12-4 to TRBJ1-1; perhaps TRBD1 as D (5 bases). The CDR3 runs to 15 residues. V gave up 7 bases and J gave up 1 base, with 16 bases separating them.